The T cell receptor (beta chain) described here comes from a study of blood T cells in healthy people across ages. As for the study in general: When template switching was applied, about one barcoded beta molecule was captured per two T cells.

This CDR3 spans 14 amino acids. CDR1 and CDR2 from the germline V gene are GTSNPN and SVGIG (reference sequence). The V and J ends lost 3 bases and 7 bases respectively, with 18 bases between them. A second PCR, run for roughly 7 to 12 cycles, used a sample-barcoded 5' primer plus a J-beta primer mix. Each CDR3 protein gets one entry after TCRdb re-called the 5' RACE reads with MiXCR. Of around 650,000 distinct CDR3 sequences listed, around 41% were seen once; the top ten hold around 30%. The TCR sequence derives from a man older than 75 in good health. Sequencing was carried out using blood. J is TRBJ1-1 and V is TRBV30, with a possible D match to TRBD1 (5 bases). The CDR3 loop is CAWRRQGGSSEAFF. The CDR3, as DNA: TGTGCCTGGAGGCGGCAGGGAGGGTCAAGTGAAGCTTTCTTT.